The clone carrying this T cell receptor (beta chain) was observed at least ten times. What it binds is unknown. Exclusion followed for patients with uncontrolled infection, other autoimmune disease, pregnancy or lactation. PBMCs were derived from roughly 10 ml fresh peripheral blood. Amplified TCR beta CDR3 regions derived from RNA transcripts. Primed by the HTBI set, a first-round RT-PCR was run on the TCR CDR3. Each CDR3 protein gets one entry after TCRdb re-called the multiplex PCR reads with MiXCR. The top ten hold under 25% of the sample, which has 300,000 to 450,000 distinct CDR3 sequences, about 13% seen once. This record comes from a study of T cells in Graves' hyperthyroidism and ophthalmopathy. About the study: The blood sample was taken at first diagnosis, before treatment began.

Study conclusions and caveats: Blood also contained most expanded thyroid clonotypes above 0.001.

This receptor was identified in a man aged 30 to 45 with Graves' hyperthyroidism that later progressed to Graves' ophthalmopathy. Sequencing used blood.

The CDR3 sequence is CASSLPGRQPQHF. The CDR3 bases are TGTGCCAGCAGTTTGCCGGGGCGTCAGCCCCAGCATTTT. This chain links TRBV12-3 or TRBV12-4 with TRBJ1-5; TRBD1 might be the D (5 bases). This CDR3 has 13 residues. V was clipped by 3 bases and J by 6 bases, with 9 bases between them.